This entry concerns a single T cell receptor (beta chain). Its antigen is not known. The entry originates in a study of radiotherapy plus CTLA-4 blockade in lung cancer. Across the study: In 18% of patients, objective responses were seen; 31% had disease control.

The CDR3 totals 16 residues. The germline V gene encodes CDR1 SGHTA and CDR2 FQGNSA. Trimming shortened V by 4 bases and J by 2 bases, and 16 bases separated the two germline ends. Study conclusions and caveats: Alongside interferon-beta, early blood T cell clone dynamics were reportedly the best predictor of response. Peripheral blood showed expansion of tumor-derived TCR clones after radiotherapy and ipilimumab.

Participants had chemo-refractory metastatic non-small-cell lung cancer and were treated with focal radiation plus ipilimumab CTLA-4 blockade. Repertoires were generated with immunoSEQ multiplex PCR, while TCRdb's copy carries only in-frame clones and drops some. The table records about 15,000 clones, about 87% of them present only once. The sequencing used peripheral blood, collected from a patient treated with radiotherapy plus ipilimumab. The V call is TRBV7-2, the J call TRBJ2-3, with D possibly matching TRBD2 (6 bases). The sequence was obtained from a human donor with non-small cell lung cancer that progressed on radiotherapy plus ipilimumab. Some clones in this sample may be carry-over from other donors' samples. CDR3 DNA sequence: TGTGCCAGCAGCTCAAAAATGGCGGGATCCACAGATACGCAGTATTTT. Translated: CASSSKMAGSTDTQYF.